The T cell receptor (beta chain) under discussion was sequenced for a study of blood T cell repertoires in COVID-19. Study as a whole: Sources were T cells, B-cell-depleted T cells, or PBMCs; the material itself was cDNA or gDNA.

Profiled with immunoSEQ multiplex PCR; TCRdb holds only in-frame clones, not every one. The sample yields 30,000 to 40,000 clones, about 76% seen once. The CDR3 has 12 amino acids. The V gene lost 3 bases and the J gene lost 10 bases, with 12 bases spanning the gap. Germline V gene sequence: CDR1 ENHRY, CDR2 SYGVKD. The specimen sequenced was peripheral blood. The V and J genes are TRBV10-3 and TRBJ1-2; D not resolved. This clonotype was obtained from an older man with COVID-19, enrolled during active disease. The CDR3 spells CAISEVRFVYTF. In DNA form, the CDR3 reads TGTGCCATCAGTGAAGTTCGGTTCGTCTACACCTTC.